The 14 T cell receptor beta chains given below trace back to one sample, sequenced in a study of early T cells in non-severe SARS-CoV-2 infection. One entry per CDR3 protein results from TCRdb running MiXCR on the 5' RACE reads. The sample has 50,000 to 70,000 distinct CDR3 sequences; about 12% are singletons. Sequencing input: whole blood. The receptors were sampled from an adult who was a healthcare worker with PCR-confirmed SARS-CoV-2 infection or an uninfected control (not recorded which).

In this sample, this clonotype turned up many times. The CDR3 reads CASSSGSPPAFF. The DNA of the CDR3 is TGCGCCAGCAGTTCTGGATCGCCCCCAGCTTTCTTT. The chain combines TRBV10-1 with TRBJ1-1; D is ambiguous. CDR1 and CDR2 (germline): WNHNN, SYGVQD (reference sequence). CDR3 length equals 12 residues. V was shortened by 5 bases and J by 10 bases, with 14 bases between the two germline ends.

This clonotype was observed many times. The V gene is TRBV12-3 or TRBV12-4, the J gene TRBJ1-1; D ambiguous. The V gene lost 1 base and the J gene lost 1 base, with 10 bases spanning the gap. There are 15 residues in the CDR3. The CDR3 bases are TGTGCCAGCAGTTTAGGCTCCGCGGGGAACACTGAAGCTTTCTTT. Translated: CASSLGSAGNTEAFF.

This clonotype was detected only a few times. CDR3 nucleotide sequence: TGTGCCAGCAGTCAGGGTGGGGGGTACAATGAGCAGTTCTTC. This sequence encodes CASSQGGGYNEQFF. The chain uses TRBV11-3 and TRBJ2-1, with D maybe TRBD2 (6 bases). Germline V CDR1 and CDR2: SGHNT, YENEEA. V was shortened by 6 bases and J by 4 bases, with 13 bases between the two germline ends. The CDR3 length is 14 residues.

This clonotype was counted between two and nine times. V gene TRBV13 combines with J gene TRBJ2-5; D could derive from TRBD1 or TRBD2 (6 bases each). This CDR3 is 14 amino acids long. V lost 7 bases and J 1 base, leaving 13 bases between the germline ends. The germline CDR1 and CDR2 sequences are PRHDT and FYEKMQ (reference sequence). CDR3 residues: CASTRGGTQETQYF. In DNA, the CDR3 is TGTGCCAGCACCCGAGGGGGGACCCAAGAGACCCAGTACTTC.

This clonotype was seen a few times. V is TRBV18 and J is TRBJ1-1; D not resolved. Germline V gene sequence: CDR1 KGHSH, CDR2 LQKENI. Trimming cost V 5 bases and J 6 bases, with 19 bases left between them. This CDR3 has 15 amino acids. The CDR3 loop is CASSATMVMGAEAFF. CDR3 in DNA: TGTGCCAGCTCAGCCACGATGGTTATGGGCGCTGAAGCTTTCTTT.

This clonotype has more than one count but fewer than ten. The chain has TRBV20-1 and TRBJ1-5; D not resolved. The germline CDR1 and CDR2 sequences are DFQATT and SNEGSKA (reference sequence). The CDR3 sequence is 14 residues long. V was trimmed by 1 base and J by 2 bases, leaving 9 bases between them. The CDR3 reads CSARGGTGNQPQHF. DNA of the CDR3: TGCAGTGCTAGAGGGGGAACAGGCAATCAGCCCCAGCATTTT.

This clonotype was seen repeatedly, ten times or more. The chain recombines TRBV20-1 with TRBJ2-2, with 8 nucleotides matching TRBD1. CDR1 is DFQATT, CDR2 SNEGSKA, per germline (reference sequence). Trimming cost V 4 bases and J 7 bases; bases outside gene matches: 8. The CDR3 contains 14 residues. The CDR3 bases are TGCAGTGCTACACCAGGGGGCGCTTACGGGGAGCTGTTTTTT. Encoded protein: CSATPGGAYGELFF.

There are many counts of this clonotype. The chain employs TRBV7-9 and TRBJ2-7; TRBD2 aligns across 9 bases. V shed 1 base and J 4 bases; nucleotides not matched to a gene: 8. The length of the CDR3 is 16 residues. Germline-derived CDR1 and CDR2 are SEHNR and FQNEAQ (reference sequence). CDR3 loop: CASSLGLAGLIYEQYF. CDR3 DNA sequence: TGTGCCAGCAGCTTAGGCCTAGCGGGGCTAATTTACGAGCAGTACTTC.

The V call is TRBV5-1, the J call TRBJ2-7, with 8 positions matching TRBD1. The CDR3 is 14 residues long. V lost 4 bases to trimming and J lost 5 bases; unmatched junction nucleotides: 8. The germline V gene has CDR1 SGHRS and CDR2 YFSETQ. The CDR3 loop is CASSLRTGWNEQYF. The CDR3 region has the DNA TGCGCCAGCAGCCTACGGACAGGGTGGAACGAGCAGTACTTC. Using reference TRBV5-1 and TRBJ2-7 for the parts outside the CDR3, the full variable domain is KAGVTQTPRYLIKTRGQQVTLSCSPISGHRSVSWYQQTPGQGLQFLFEYFSETQRNKGNFPGRFSGRQFSNSRSEMNVSTLELGDSALYLCASSLRTGWNEQYFGPGTRLTVT.

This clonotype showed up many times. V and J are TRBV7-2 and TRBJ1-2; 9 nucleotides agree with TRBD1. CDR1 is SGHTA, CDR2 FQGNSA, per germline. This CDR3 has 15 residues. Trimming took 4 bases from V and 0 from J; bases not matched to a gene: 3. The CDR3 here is CASSSDRGANYGYTF. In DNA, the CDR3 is TGTGCCAGCAGCTCGGACAGGGGCGCTAACTATGGCTACACCTTC.

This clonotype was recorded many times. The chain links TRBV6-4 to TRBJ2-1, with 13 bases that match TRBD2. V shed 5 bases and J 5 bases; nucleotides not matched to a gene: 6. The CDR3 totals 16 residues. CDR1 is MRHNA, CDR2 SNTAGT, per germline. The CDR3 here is CASSWTSGGGDNEQFF. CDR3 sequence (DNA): TGTGCCAGCAGTTGGACTAGCGGGGGCGGCGACAATGAGCAGTTCTTC.

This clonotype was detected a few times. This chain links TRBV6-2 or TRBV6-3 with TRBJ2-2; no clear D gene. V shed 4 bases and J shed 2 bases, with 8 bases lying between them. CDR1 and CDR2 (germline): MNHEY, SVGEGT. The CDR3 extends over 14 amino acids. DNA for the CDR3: TGTGCCAGCAGTTCTGGCCGAAACACCGGGGAGCTGTTTTTT. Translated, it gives CASSSGRNTGELFF.

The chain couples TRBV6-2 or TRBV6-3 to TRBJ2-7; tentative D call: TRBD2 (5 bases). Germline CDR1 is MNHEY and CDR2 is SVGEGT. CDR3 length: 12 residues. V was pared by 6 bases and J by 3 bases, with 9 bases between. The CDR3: CASSPRGYEQYF. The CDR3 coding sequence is TGTGCCAGCAGCCCCCGGGGCTACGAGCAGTACTTC.

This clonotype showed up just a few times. The CDR3 region has the DNA TGTGCCTGGCGACCTCCCGGGATCAGGGGTGAAAAACTGTTTTTT. It translates to CAWRPPGIRGEKLFF. The rearrangement uses TRBV30 and TRBJ1-4, with a weak D call TRBD1 (6 bases). The CDR3 spans 15 residues. Germline CDR1 is GTSNPN and CDR2 is SVGIG (reference sequence). V dropped 5 bases and J dropped 7 bases, with 20 bases sitting between them.